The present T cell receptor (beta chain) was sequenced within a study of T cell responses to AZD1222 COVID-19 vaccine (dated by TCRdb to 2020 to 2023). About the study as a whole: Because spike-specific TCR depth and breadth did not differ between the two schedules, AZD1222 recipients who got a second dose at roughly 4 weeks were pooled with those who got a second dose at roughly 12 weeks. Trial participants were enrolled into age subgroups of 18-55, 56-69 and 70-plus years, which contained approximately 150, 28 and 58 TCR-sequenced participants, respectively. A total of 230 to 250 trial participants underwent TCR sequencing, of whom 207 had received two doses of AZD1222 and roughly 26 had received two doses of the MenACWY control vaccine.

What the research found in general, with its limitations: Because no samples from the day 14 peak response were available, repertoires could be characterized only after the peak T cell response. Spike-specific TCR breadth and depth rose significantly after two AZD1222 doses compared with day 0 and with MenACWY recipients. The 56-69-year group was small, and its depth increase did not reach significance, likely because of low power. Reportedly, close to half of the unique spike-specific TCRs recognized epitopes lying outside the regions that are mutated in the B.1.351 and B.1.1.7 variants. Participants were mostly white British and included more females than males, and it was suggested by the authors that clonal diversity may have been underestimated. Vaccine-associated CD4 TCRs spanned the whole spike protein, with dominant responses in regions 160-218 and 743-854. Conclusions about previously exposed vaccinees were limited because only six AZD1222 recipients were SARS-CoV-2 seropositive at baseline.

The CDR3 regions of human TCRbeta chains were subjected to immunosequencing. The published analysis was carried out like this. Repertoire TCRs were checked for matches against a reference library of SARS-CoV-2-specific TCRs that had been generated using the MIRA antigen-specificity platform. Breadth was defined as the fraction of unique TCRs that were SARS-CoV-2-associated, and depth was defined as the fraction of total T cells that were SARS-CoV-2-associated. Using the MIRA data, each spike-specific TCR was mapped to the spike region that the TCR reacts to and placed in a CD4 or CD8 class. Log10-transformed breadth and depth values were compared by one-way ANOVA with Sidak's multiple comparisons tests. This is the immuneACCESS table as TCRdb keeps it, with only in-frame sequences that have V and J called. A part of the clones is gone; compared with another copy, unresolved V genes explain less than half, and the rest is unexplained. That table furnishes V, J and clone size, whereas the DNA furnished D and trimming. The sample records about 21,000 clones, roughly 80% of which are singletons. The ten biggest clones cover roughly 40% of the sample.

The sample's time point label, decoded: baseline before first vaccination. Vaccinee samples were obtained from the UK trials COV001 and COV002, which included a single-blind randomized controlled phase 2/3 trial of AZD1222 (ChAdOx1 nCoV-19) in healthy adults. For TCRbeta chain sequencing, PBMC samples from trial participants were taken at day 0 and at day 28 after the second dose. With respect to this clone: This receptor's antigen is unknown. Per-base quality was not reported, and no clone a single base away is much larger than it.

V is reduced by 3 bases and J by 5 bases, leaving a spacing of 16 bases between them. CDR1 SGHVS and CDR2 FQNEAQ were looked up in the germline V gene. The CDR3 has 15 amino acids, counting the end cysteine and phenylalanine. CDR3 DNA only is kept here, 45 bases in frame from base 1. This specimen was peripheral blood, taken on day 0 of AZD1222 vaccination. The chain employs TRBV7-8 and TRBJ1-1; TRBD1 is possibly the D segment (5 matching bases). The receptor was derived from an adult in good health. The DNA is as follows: TGTGCCAGCAGCTTCGTGAGGGGCCGTTGGACTGAAGCTTTCTTT. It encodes CASSFVRGRWTEAFF.